These 16 T cell receptor beta chains share one sample of origin, sequenced in a study of cytomegalovirus exposure and HLA in healthy donors. Amplification used 60 Vbeta primers and 13 Jbeta primers. TCRdb's copy holds only in-frame clones and misses some; the assay was immunoSEQ multiplex PCR. The sample records about 25,000 clones, more than 70% being singletons. The sequenced sample consisted of PBMCs. The source is a male donor in good health and CMV-seronegative.

The chain links TRBV19 to TRBJ2-1; D is perhaps TRBD1 (5 bases). The germline V and J ends were trimmed by 4 bases and 6 bases, with 16 bases remaining between them. The CDR3 consists of 15 residues. Germline V gene sequence: CDR1 LNHDA, CDR2 SQIVND (reference sequence). For the CDR3, the DNA is TGTGCCAGTAGTAGTGGCAGGGTTAGGTCCAATGAGCAGTTCTTC. It yields the protein CASSSGRVRSNEQFF.

The V gene is TRBV13, the J gene TRBJ1-1; D remains ambiguous. Trimming took off 1 base at V and 1 base at J, with 4 bases between the two ends. Germline-derived CDR1 and CDR2 are PRHDT and FYEKMQ (reference sequence). The CDR3 spans 13 residues. Written as DNA, the CDR3 is TGTGCCAGCAGCTTAGACAGGAACACTGAAGCTTTCTTT. This codes for CASSLDRNTEAFF.

CDR3 bases: TGTGCCAGCAGCCAAGAAGGAGTTGGGAGGAGGGGAGAAAAACTGTTTTTT. This gives the protein CASSQEGVGRRGEKLFF. This chain uses TRBV4-2 with TRBJ1-4; a weak D match, TRBD1 (5 bases). This CDR3 has 17 amino acids. The germline V and J ends were trimmed by 0 bases and 8 bases, with 19 bases remaining between them. In germline, CDR1 is LGHNA, CDR2 YNFKEQ.

CDR3 DNA: TGTGCCAGCAGCTCGTGGACTACCCCCTACGAGCAGTACTTC. Protein sequence: CASSSWTTPYEQYF. This rearrangement joins TRBV11-1 to TRBJ2-7, with D possibly TRBD2 on 6 matching bases. CDR1 is SGHAT, CDR2 FQDESV, per germline (reference sequence). The CDR3 runs 14 residues. With 4 bases removed from V and 2 bases from J, the gap between germline ends came to 12 bases.

On this clone itself: Germline and junction disagree at one end, which may indicate a read error. The gene calls are TRBV7-9 and TRBJ2-3; TRBD2 matches 8 bases. Looked up from germline, CDR1 is SEHNR and CDR2 is FQNEAQ (reference sequence). The CDR3 loop spans 15 amino acids. The CDR3 reads CSSSVPTSGTDTQYF. The DNA for the CDR3 is TGTTCCAGCAGCGTCCCGACTAGCGGCACAGATACGCAGTATTTT.

This chain connects TRBV2 to TRBJ1-4; TRBD1 aligns across 7 bases. CDR1 is SNHLY, CDR2 FYNNEI, per germline. This CDR3 is built from 15 residues. The junction had 9 bases not matched to a gene; V was cut back by 10 bases and J by 1 base. The CDR3 loop is CATLQGVRTNEKLFF. In DNA form, the CDR3 reads TGTGCCACGCTTCAGGGGGTTAGAACTAATGAAAAACTGTTTTTT.

This sequence joins TRBV18 and TRBJ1-3; D is unresolved. V was pared by 8 bases and J by 4 bases, with 21 bases between. The CDR3 length is 16 residues. The V gene's germline CDR1 is KGHSH and CDR2 LQKENI. CDR3 sequence reads: CASLTTRTGRGNTIYF. CDR3 bases: TGTGCCAGCCTAACCACGAGGACCGGGAGGGGAAACACCATATATTTT. The whole variable domain, filled in from reference TRBV18 and TRBJ1-3, reads NAGVMQNPRHLVRRRGQEARLRCSPMKGHSHVYWYRQLPEEGLKFMVYLQKENIIDESGMPKERFSAEFPKEGPSILRIQQVVRGDSAAYFCASLTTRTGRGNTIYFGEGSWLTVV.

The rearrangement uses TRBV4-1 and TRBJ2-2, with D uncertain. V was trimmed by 2 bases and J by 2 bases, leaving 12 bases between them. The CDR3 runs 16 residues. Germline V CDR1 and CDR2: MGHRA, YSYEKL. The CDR3: CASSQSGSKNTGELFF. CDR3 coding DNA: TGCGCCAGCAGCCAATCGGGTAGTAAAAACACCGGGGAGCTGTTTTTT.

As concerns this clone: Relative to the germline gene, one junction end is altered; a read error may explain this. The rearrangement uses TRBV7-3 and TRBJ2-1; a possible D gene is TRBD1 (7 bases). The length of the CDR3 is 12 residues. Germline V gene sequence: CDR1 SGHTA, CDR2 FQGTGA. As DNA, the CDR3 is TGTTCCAGCAGCCCTGCGGGACAGCAAATATTCTTC. It is translated as CSSSPAGQQIFF.

V usage is TRBV7-2 and J usage is TRBJ2-5; TRBD2 is a possible D gene (6 bases). The end of the DNA is better explained by TRBJ2-7, so the J call may be wrong. Germline V gene lookup returns CDR1 SGHTA and CDR2 FQGNSA. The CDR3 runs to 13 residues. This chain's CDR3 is CASSYAGSYEQYF. In nucleotides, the CDR3 is TGTGCCAGCAGCTACGCGGGGTCCTACGAGCAGTACTTC.

The rearrangement uses TRBV28 and TRBJ2-1; D is undetermined. V gave up 3 bases and J gave up 3 bases, with 21 bases separating them. This CDR3 contains 18 residues. Germline V gene lookup returns CDR1 MDHEN and CDR2 SYDVKM. The CDR3 spells CASSLFRVLLVGYNEQFF. For the CDR3, the DNA is TGTGCCAGCAGTTTGTTTCGGGTCTTGTTGGTCGGCTACAATGAGCAGTTCTTC.

The rearrangement uses TRBV2 and TRBJ2-2, with a weak D call TRBD1 (5 bases). The CDR3 spans 14 residues. V was pared by 1 base and J by 7 bases, with 10 bases between. Germline V CDR1 and CDR2: SNHLY, FYNNEI. The CDR3 here is CASSEEIRVGELFF. The CDR3 DNA reads as TGTGCCAGCAGTGAAGAAATCAGGGTCGGGGAGCTGTTTTTT.

This chain uses TRBV5-1 with TRBJ2-5, with TRBD2 matching over 7 bases. CDR3 length: 13 amino acids. From germline, CDR1 is SGHRS and CDR2 YFSETQ. J lost 2 bases, V lost 4 bases, and 2 bases had no gene match. CDR3 DNA sequence: TGCGCCAGCAGCGGGGGGGGACAAGAGACCCAGTACTTC. This gives the protein CASSGGGQETQYF.

This chain joins TRBV7-9 and TRBJ1-4; D might be TRBD1 (6 bases). CDR1 is SEHNR, CDR2 FQNEAQ, per germline (reference sequence). V lost 5 bases and J 8 bases, leaving 18 bases between the germline ends. This CDR3 comprises 15 residues. CDR3 amino acids: CASSLGGHPEEKLFF. For the CDR3, the DNA is TGTGCCAGCAGCCTAGGGGGACATCCGGAGGAAAAACTGTTTTTT.

The chain couples TRBV28 to TRBJ2-7; 7 bases align to TRBD1. J was trimmed by 2 bases and V by 5 bases; bases with no gene match: 12. The CDR3 has 16 residues. Germline V gene data show CDR1 as MDHEN and CDR2 as SYDVKM. CDR3 in amino acids: CASSPLGQRSPYEQYF. The CDR3 region has the DNA TGTGCCAGCAGTCCCCTGGGACAGAGGAGCCCCTACGAGCAGTACTTC.

A single count supports this clone. The chain joins TRBV4-1 to TRBJ1-2, with D perhaps matching TRBD1 (6 bases). This CDR3 spans 14 amino acids. Germline lookup yields CDR1 MGHRA and CDR2 YSYEKL. Trimming left V 0 bases short and J 4 bases short, with 9 bases between. Here the CDR3 reads CASSQETGFYGYTF. The CDR3 DNA sequence: TGCGCCAGCAGCCAAGAAACAGGGTTCTATGGCTACACCTTC.